Detailed here is one T cell receptor beta chain. Its antigen remains unidentified. Profiling relied on immunoSEQ multiplex PCR, and the TCRdb table lists in-frame clones only, not all of them. The sample consists of about 78,000 clones, 85% to 95% of them appearing once. Germline CDR1 MGHRA, CDR2 YSYEKL. This CDR3 comprises 15 residues. The V segment lost 8 bases and the J segment 3 bases; nucleotides outside the gene matches: 10. This record comes from a study of Tregs in tolerant kidney transplant recipients. Study outcomes and limitations: Donor-specific Treg expansion exceeded global Treg expansion in tolerant patients, suggesting antigen drive.

The chain carries TRBV4-1 and TRBJ2-7; 10 nucleotides match TRBD2. The material was Tregs from blood, obtained before the transplant. This TCR derives from a human donor who received a combined kidney and bone marrow transplant. The chain's CDR3 is CASREGTSVVYEQYF. The CDR3 DNA reads as TGCGCCAGCCGCGAAGGGACTAGCGTGGTCTACGAGCAGTACTTC.